This entry describes one TCR beta chain. The data originate from a study of cytomegalovirus exposure and HLA in healthy donors. About the research overall: Early released data comprised around 79 million unique TCRs from HLA-typed donors.

The PCR was carried out with 60 Vbeta primers and 13 Jbeta primers. Some clones are missing from TCRdb's copy, which holds only in-frame ones; the method was immunoSEQ multiplex PCR. This sample carries 90,000 to 120,000 clones, about 70% of them seen once, and the ten largest clones take 2.6%. V lost 5 bases, J lost 8 bases, and 8 bases stayed unmatched. This CDR3 has 14 amino acids. Germline V gives CDR1 SEHNR, CDR2 FQNEAQ (reference sequence). V is TRBV7-9 and J is TRBJ1-2, with TRBD1 identical over 10 bases. The TCR was taken from a man between 50 and 59 years old in good health and CMV-seropositive. Sequencing was performed on PBMCs. The CDR3 spells CASSIGTGEWGYTF. DNA of the CDR3: TGTGCCAGCAGCATCGGGACAGGGGAGTGGGGCTACACCTTC.